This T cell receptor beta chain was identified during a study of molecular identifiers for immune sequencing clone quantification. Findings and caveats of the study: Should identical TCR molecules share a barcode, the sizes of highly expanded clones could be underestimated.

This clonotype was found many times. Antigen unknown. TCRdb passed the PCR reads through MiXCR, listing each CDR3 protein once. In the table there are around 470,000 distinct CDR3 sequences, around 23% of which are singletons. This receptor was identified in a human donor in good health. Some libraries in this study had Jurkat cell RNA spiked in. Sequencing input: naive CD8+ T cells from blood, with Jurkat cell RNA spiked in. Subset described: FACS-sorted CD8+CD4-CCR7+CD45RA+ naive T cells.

In nucleotides, the CDR3 is TGTGCCAGCAGTTTTGCAGGGGTGGCCACTGAAGCTTTCTTT. It translates to CASSFAGVATEAFF. The V and J genes are TRBV12-3 or TRBV12-4 and TRBJ1-1; D may be TRBD1 (6 bases). Trimming pared 3 bases from V and 4 bases from J, leaving 12 bases between. This CDR3 region has 14 residues.